The clone carrying this T cell receptor beta chain was detected a few times. This record belongs to a study of T cells in Graves' hyperthyroidism and ophthalmopathy. The CDR3 spans 15 residues. Germline loops: CDR1 MNHNS, CDR2 SASEGT. V gave up 8 bases and J gave up 5 bases, with 21 bases separating them. Regions amplified from RNA transcripts were the TCR beta CDR3 regions. HTBI primers were the set used in a first-round RT-PCR of the TCR CDR3. TCRdb passed the multiplex PCR reads through MiXCR, listing each CDR3 protein once. The sample includes fewer than 900,000 distinct CDR3 sequences, approximately 19% seen only once; the top ten take 15% to 20%.

This receptor was identified in a woman between 50 and 59 years old with Graves' hyperthyroidism that later progressed to Graves' ophthalmopathy. The chain joins TRBV6-1 to TRBJ1-2; D is perhaps TRBD1 (6 bases). The material sequenced was blood. DNA of the CDR3: TGTGCCAGCGAGGCAACTGGAATAGGGGGATATGGCTACACCTTC. It codes for CASEATGIGGYGYTF.